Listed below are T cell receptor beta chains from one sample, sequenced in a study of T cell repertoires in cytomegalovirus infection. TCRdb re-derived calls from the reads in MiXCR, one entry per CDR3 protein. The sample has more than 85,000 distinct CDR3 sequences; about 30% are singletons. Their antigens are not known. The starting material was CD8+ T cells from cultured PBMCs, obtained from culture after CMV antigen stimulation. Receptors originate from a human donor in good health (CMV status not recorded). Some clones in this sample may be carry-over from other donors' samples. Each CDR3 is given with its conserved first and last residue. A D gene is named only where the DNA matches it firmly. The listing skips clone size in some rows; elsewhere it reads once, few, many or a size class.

CDR3 DNA: TGCGCCAGCAGCCAAGATGGAGGGAAGAACACTGAAGCTTTCTTT
CDR3 protein: CASSQDGGKNTEAFF
D gene: NA
V gene: TRBV4-1
J gene: TRBJ1-1
clone size: NA

CDR3 DNA: TGTGCCAGCAGCCCCACCACCGGGACACCAACCTACGAGCAGTACTTC
CDR3 protein: CASSPTTGTPTYEQYF
D gene: NA
V gene: TRBV28
J gene: TRBJ2-7
clone size: NA

CDR3 DNA: TGTGCCAGCAGTTTGGGGGGACGTAGGGACGAGCAGTACTTC
CDR3 protein: CASSLGGRRDEQYF
D gene: NA
V gene: TRBV12-3/TRBV12-4
J gene: TRBJ2-7
clone size: NA

CDR3 DNA: TGTGCCAGCAGAAAGGACAGGGTTGGCAATCAGCCCCAGCATTTT
CDR3 protein: CASRKDRVGNQPQHF
D gene: TRBD1
V gene: TRBV6-9
J gene: TRBJ1-5
clone size: few

CDR3 DNA: TGTGCCAGCAGTCCCCCAGCAGAGCGCTCCTACAATGAGCAGTTCTTC
CDR3 protein: CASSPPAERSYNEQFF
D gene: NA
V gene: TRBV12-3/TRBV12-4
J gene: TRBJ2-1
clone size: few

CDR3 DNA: TGTGCCAGCAAGAAGGGGGGACCCGCCTCCTACGAGCAGTACTTC
CDR3 protein: CASKKGGPASYEQYF
D gene: NA
V gene: TRBV6-8
J gene: TRBJ2-7
clone size: NA

CDR3 DNA: TGTGCCAGTAGTATTGGATACCCCGCAGATACGCAGTATTTT
CDR3 protein: CASSIGYPADTQYF
D gene: NA
V gene: TRBV19
J gene: TRBJ2-3
clone size: NA

CDR3 DNA: TGTGCCAGCAGTTACTCGACTGGACAGGGGTTTGAAGCTTTCTTT
CDR3 protein: CASSYSTGQGFEAFF
D gene: TRBD1
V gene: TRBV6-5
J gene: TRBJ1-1
clone size: many

CDR3 DNA: TGTGCCAGCACCACAGGGTTCGACGAGCAGTACTTC
CDR3 protein: CASTTGFDEQYF
D gene: NA
V gene: TRBV27
J gene: TRBJ2-7
clone size: NA

CDR3 DNA: TGTGCCAGCACCACGGACAGCACCGGGGAGCTGTTTTTT
CDR3 protein: CASTTDSTGELFF
D gene: NA
V gene: TRBV6-6
J gene: TRBJ2-2
clone size: few

CDR3 DNA: TGTGCCAGCAGATCGACGACAGGGCAAGAGACCCAGTACTTC
CDR3 protein: CASRSTTGQETQYF
D gene: TRBD1
V gene: TRBV5-6
J gene: TRBJ2-5
clone size: NA

CDR3 DNA: TGCGCCAGCAGCCTGGGACAGGGTGATGAGCAGTTCTTC
CDR3 protein: CASSLGQGDEQFF
D gene: TRBD1
V gene: TRBV4-1
J gene: TRBJ2-1
clone size: NA

CDR3 DNA: TGCGCCAGCAGCCAAGCCGCCGGCCAGCGGGGGGGGGATACGCAGTATTTT
CDR3 protein: CASSQAAGQRGGDTQYF
D gene: TRBD2
V gene: TRBV4-1
J gene: TRBJ2-3
clone size: NA

CDR3 DNA: TGTGCCAGCAGCATTTTAACAGGGGGCGACACCGGGGAGCTGTTTTTT
CDR3 protein: CASSILTGGDTGELFF
D gene: TRBD1
V gene: TRBV7-9
J gene: TRBJ2-2
clone size: few

CDR3 DNA: TGTGCCAGCAGTTTAGGGACAGCCCTCAATGAGCAGTTCTTC
CDR3 protein: CASSLGTALNEQFF
D gene: NA
V gene: TRBV12-3/TRBV12-4
J gene: TRBJ2-1
clone size: many

CDR3 DNA: TGTGCCATCAGTGGGGACAGTAACTACGAGCAGTACTTC
CDR3 protein: CAISGDSNYEQYF
D gene: TRBD1
V gene: TRBV10-3
J gene: TRBJ2-7
clone size: many

CDR3 DNA: TGTGCCAGCAGCTCATCAGGGAACACTGAAGCTTTCTTT
CDR3 protein: CASSSSGNTEAFF
D gene: NA
V gene: TRBV5-3
J gene: TRBJ1-1
clone size: NA

CDR3 DNA: TGTGCCAGCAGCCATCGCGGGGGACCCAACCACTACGAGCAGTACTTC
CDR3 protein: CASSHRGGPNHYEQYF
D gene: TRBD2
V gene: TRBV9
J gene: TRBJ2-7
clone size: few

CDR3 DNA: TGCGCCAGCAGTTATTCATGGACCACTGAAGCTTTCTTT
CDR3 protein: CASSYSWTTEAFF
D gene: NA
V gene: TRBV5-1
J gene: TRBJ1-1
clone size: few

CDR3 DNA: TGTGCCAGCAGCTTGGAGGGCACCGAAAACATTCAGTACTTC
CDR3 protein: CASSLEGTENIQYF
D gene: NA
V gene: TRBV5-4
J gene: TRBJ2-4
clone size: NA

CDR3 DNA: TGTGCCAGCAGCTTAGGCGACAGCGAAGGGGGACAGTTCTTC
CDR3 protein: CASSLGDSEGGQFF
D gene: NA
V gene: TRBV11-3
J gene: TRBJ2-1
clone size: NA

CDR3 DNA: TGCAGTGCTCCGACTAGCGAGGGGAGCACAGATACGCAGTATTTT
CDR3 protein: CSAPTSEGSTDTQYF
D gene: TRBD2
V gene: TRBV20-1
J gene: TRBJ2-3
clone size: NA

CDR3 DNA: TGTGCCAGCAGCCAAGCGGGGGGAGCGGATGAGCAGTTCTTC
CDR3 protein: CASSQAGGADEQFF
D gene: TRBD2
V gene: TRBV7-6
J gene: TRBJ2-1
clone size: many

CDR3 DNA: TGTGCCAGCAGTCCCGGGGGCTCCACAGATACGCAGTATTTT
CDR3 protein: CASSPGGSTDTQYF
D gene: NA
V gene: TRBV12-3/TRBV12-4
J gene: TRBJ2-3
clone size: few

CDR3 DNA: TGTGCCAGCAGCTTAGCGGTGGCTAGCGGGGCCTATTTTCAAGAGACCCAGTACTTC
CDR3 protein: CASSLAVASGAYFQETQYF
D gene: TRBD2
V gene: TRBV7-6
J gene: TRBJ2-5
clone size: many

CDR3 DNA: TGTGCCAGCAGTTACTCGGGCGCCGGCACAGATACGCAGTATTTT
CDR3 protein: CASSYSGAGTDTQYF
D gene: NA
V gene: TRBV6-5
J gene: TRBJ2-3
clone size: NA

CDR3 DNA: TGTGCCAGCAGCGAGTGGGGCAGGGAGAATCAGCCCCAGCATTTT
CDR3 protein: CASSEWGRENQPQHF
D gene: NA
V gene: TRBV9
J gene: TRBJ1-5
clone size: NA

CDR3 DNA: TGTGCCAGCACCGGATCGGGGGCCTCTGGGGCCAACGTCCTGACTTTC
CDR3 protein: CASTGSGASGANVLTF
D gene: NA
V gene: TRBV6-2/TRBV6-3
J gene: TRBJ2-6
clone size: NA

CDR3 DNA: TGTGCCAGCAGCAAGTACCAAGAGACCCAGTACTTC
CDR3 protein: CASSKYQETQYF
D gene: NA
V gene: TRBV7-6
J gene: TRBJ2-5
clone size: many

CDR3 DNA: TGTGCCAGTAGTGCCTACGGACCTTCGCTCGAGCAGTACTTC
CDR3 protein: CASSAYGPSLEQYF
D gene: NA
V gene: TRBV19
J gene: TRBJ2-7
clone size: NA

CDR3 DNA: TGTGCCAGCAGCTTGCATATGAACACTGAAGCTTTCTTT
CDR3 protein: CASSLHMNTEAFF
D gene: NA
V gene: TRBV7-7
J gene: TRBJ1-1
clone size: NA

CDR3 DNA: TGTGCCAGCAGCCCTTGGACAGGGGGAGATACTGAAGCTTTCTTT
CDR3 protein: CASSPWTGGDTEAFF
D gene: TRBD1
V gene: TRBV7-2
J gene: TRBJ1-1
clone size: many

CDR3 DNA: TGCAGCGTTGAAGAGGGGCAAACTGGCAATGAGCAGTTCTTC
CDR3 protein: CSVEEGQTGNEQFF
D gene: NA
V gene: TRBV29-1
J gene: TRBJ2-1
clone size: few

CDR3 DNA: TGTGCCAGTCCGGGACTAGCGGGGGGTTTAGATACGCAGTATTTT
CDR3 protein: CASPGLAGGLDTQYF
D gene: TRBD2
V gene: TRBV2
J gene: TRBJ2-3
clone size: many

CDR3 DNA: TGTGCCAGCAGCCCCCTGGGACACTTGAACACTGAAGCTTTCTTT
CDR3 protein: CASSPLGHLNTEAFF
D gene: NA
V gene: TRBV5-6
J gene: TRBJ1-1
clone size: NA

CDR3 DNA: TGTGCCAGCAGTTTGGGAATTCCCTACGAGCAGTACTTC
CDR3 protein: CASSLGIPYEQYF
D gene: NA
V gene: TRBV27
J gene: TRBJ2-7
clone size: NA

CDR3 DNA: TGTGCCAGCAGCTTAGATTCCGGGACCCTTGGAACAGATACGCAGTATTTT
CDR3 protein: CASSLDSGTLGTDTQYF
D gene: NA
V gene: TRBV7-6
J gene: TRBJ2-3
clone size: many

CDR3 DNA: TGTGCCAGCAGTTGGGTTGAGGAGACCCAGTACTTC
CDR3 protein: CASSWVEETQYF
D gene: NA
V gene: TRBV12-3/TRBV12-4
J gene: TRBJ2-5
clone size: many

CDR3 DNA: TGTGCCATCAGTAGCGACCGGGGCGATGAGCAGTTCTTC
CDR3 protein: CAISSDRGDEQFF
D gene: NA
V gene: TRBV10-3
J gene: TRBJ2-1
clone size: NA

CDR3 DNA: TGTGCCAGCAGCCCCGGACTAGGTGAGGATACGCAGTATTTT
CDR3 protein: CASSPGLGEDTQYF
D gene: TRBD2
V gene: TRBV7-9
J gene: TRBJ2-3
clone size: few

CDR3 DNA: TGTGCCAGTACCCTAGGGGAAAAACTGTTTTTT
CDR3 protein: CASTLGEKLFF
D gene: NA
V gene: TRBV19
J gene: TRBJ1-4
clone size: NA

CDR3 DNA: TGTGCCAGCAGTCCAGGACTAGCGGGCGCATCACGTACGCAGTATTTT
CDR3 protein: CASSPGLAGASRTQYF
D gene: TRBD2
V gene: TRBV27
J gene: TRBJ2-3
clone size: few

CDR3 DNA: TGTGCCAGCAGTTCCCGGACAGGCGACCTCTATGGCTACACCTTC
CDR3 protein: CASSSRTGDLYGYTF
D gene: TRBD1
V gene: TRBV12-3/TRBV12-4
J gene: TRBJ1-2
clone size: few

CDR3 DNA: TGTGCCAGCAGCCAAAAGGACAGAGAGACCCAGTACTTC
CDR3 protein: CASSQKDRETQYF
D gene: NA
V gene: TRBV7-9
J gene: TRBJ2-5
clone size: NA

CDR3 DNA: TGTGCCAGCAAACTCATCGGGATTGGGACTGAAGCTTTCTTT
CDR3 protein: CASKLIGIGTEAFF
D gene: NA
V gene: TRBV6-5
J gene: TRBJ1-1
clone size: NA

CDR3 DNA: TGTGCCAGCAGCCACTCTTTACACTTCTATGGCTACACCTTC
CDR3 protein: CASSHSLHFYGYTF
D gene: NA
V gene: TRBV7-8
J gene: TRBJ1-2
clone size: once

CDR3 DNA: TGTGCCAGCAGCTTAGACAGGGGGCAGGGTCAGCCCCAGCATTTT
CDR3 protein: CASSLDRGQGQPQHF
D gene: TRBD1
V gene: TRBV7-2
J gene: TRBJ1-5
clone size: many

CDR3 DNA: TGTGCCAGCAGCCTCAGCCCCACAACGAGCACTGAAGCTTTCTTT
CDR3 protein: CASSLSPTTSTEAFF
D gene: NA
V gene: TRBV14
J gene: TRBJ1-1
clone size: few

CDR3 DNA: TGTGCCAGCATCCAGGGGGGGAGCGGCTATGGCTACACCTTC
CDR3 protein: CASIQGGSGYGYTF
D gene: TRBD1
V gene: TRBV7-6
J gene: TRBJ1-2
clone size: few

CDR3 DNA: TGTGCCAGCACCGCGTGGGGCTTTGGGGGAAATGAGCAGTTCTTC
CDR3 protein: CASTAWGFGGNEQFF
D gene: NA
V gene: TRBV2
J gene: TRBJ2-1
clone size: few

CDR3 DNA: TGTGCCAGCAGCTTAGGGTTTGATAGCGGAGAGACCCAGTACTTC
CDR3 protein: CASSLGFDSGETQYF
D gene: NA
V gene: TRBV7-2
J gene: TRBJ2-5
clone size: many

CDR3 DNA: TGTGCCAGCAGCTTGCCGGATCAAGAGACCCAGTACTTC
CDR3 protein: CASSLPDQETQYF
D gene: NA
V gene: TRBV7-9
J gene: TRBJ2-5
clone size: NA

CDR3 DNA: TGTGCCAGCAGCTTAGACAGGACAGGGGAAGAGACCCAGTACTTC
CDR3 protein: CASSLDRTGEETQYF
D gene: TRBD1
V gene: TRBV7-2
J gene: TRBJ2-5
clone size: NA

CDR3 DNA: TGTGCCAGCAGTTTGGGACTAGCAACAGAGACCCAGTACTTC
CDR3 protein: CASSLGLATETQYF
D gene: TRBD2
V gene: TRBV6-1
J gene: TRBJ2-5
clone size: few

CDR3 DNA: TGTGCCAGCAGTTGGACAGGGAACACTGAAGCTTTCTTT
CDR3 protein: CASSWTGNTEAFF
D gene: TRBD1
V gene: TRBV27
J gene: TRBJ1-1
clone size: few

CDR3 DNA: TGTGCCAGCAGCTTATTTAGGGGGATAGATTCACCCCTCCACTTT
CDR3 protein: CASSLFRGIDSPLHF
D gene: NA
V gene: TRBV7-2
J gene: TRBJ1-6
clone size: many

CDR3 DNA: TGTGCCAGCAGCCCGACAGGGGCTCTTGAAGCTTTCTTT
CDR3 protein: CASSPTGALEAFF
D gene: TRBD1
V gene: TRBV5-5
J gene: TRBJ1-1
clone size: few

CDR3 DNA: TGTGCCAGCTCCACGATAGCGGGGAAGCCGAACACCGGGGAGCTGTTTTTT
CDR3 protein: CASSTIAGKPNTGELFF
D gene: TRBD2
V gene: TRBV7-6
J gene: TRBJ2-2
clone size: many